The clone carrying this T cell receptor beta chain was recorded a few times. The data belong to a study of blood T cell repertoires in COVID-19. Background on the study: There were acute and convalescent COVID-19 samples, and they came from the United States, Italy and Spain. T cells, B-cell-depleted T cells, or PBMCs supplied cDNA or gDNA.

Enrollment of patients from Seattle took place during active infection, with longitudinal follow-up. CDR3 length equals 14 residues. The germline gives CDR1 SGHRS, CDR2 YFSETQ. With 4 bases removed from V and 8 bases from J, the gap between germline ends came to 18 bases. In the original workflow: Reference gene primer amplification gave estimated nucleated cell counts. TCRdb keeps only in-frame clones here, not all; method: immunoSEQ multiplex PCR. D and trimming were read from the DNA, whereas the V and J calls and clone size are those reported in that table. The sample contains 350,000 or so clones, approximately 90% of which appear only once.

The sequence was collected from a woman aged 55-75 years with COVID-19, enrolled during active disease. The chain recombines TRBV5-1 with TRBJ1-1, with D possibly matching TRBD1 (6 bases). The sample taken for sequencing was peripheral blood. The CDR3 reads CASSVQGAGLEAFF. The CDR3 bases are TGCGCCAGCAGCGTACAGGGCGCCGGGCTAGAAGCTTTCTTT.